Below are 20 T cell receptor beta chains sequenced from a single sample in a study of graft-versus-host responses after intestinal transplantation. Profiled with immunoSEQ multiplex PCR; TCRdb holds only in-frame clones, not every one. The sample yields 35,000 to 50,000 clones, over 90% seen once. No antigen has been assigned to these receptors. This sample comprised unstimulated CD8+ T cells sorted from spleen or lymph node cells, obtained before transplant. These receptors were obtained from a human donor who was the organ donor for an intestinal transplant.

This clone showed up just once. CDR3 protein: CASSQDPSANSPLHF. CDR3 nucleotide sequence: TGCGCCAGCAGCCAAGATCCCAGTGCCAATTCACCCCTCCACTTT. The chain has TRBV4-3 and TRBJ1-6; no clear D gene. The germline V gene encodes CDR1 LGHNA and CDR2 YSLEER. The CDR3 runs 15 residues. Trimming stripped 0 bases from V and 7 bases from J, with 10 bases between.

This rearrangement joins TRBV19 to TRBJ2-2; D uncertain. The CDR3 loop spans 12 amino acids. V was trimmed by 7 bases and J by 6 bases, leaving 9 bases between them. CDR1 LNHDA and CDR2 SQIVND come from the germline V gene (reference sequence). CDR3 in amino acids: CASTTPSGELFF. CDR3 nucleotide sequence: TGTGCCAGTACGACACCGTCCGGGGAGCTGTTTTTT.

V and J are TRBV5-4 and TRBJ2-1; tentative D call: TRBD2 (6 bases). Germline values: CDR1 SGHNT, CDR2 YYREEE (reference sequence). The CDR3 has 17 amino acids. Trimming left V 4 bases short and J 6 bases short, with 23 bases between. In DNA form, the CDR3 reads TGTGCCAGCAGCCTAGGCGGGGTCACAGCGATCCCCAATGAGCAGTTCTTC. It translates to CASSLGGVTAIPNEQFF.

This sequence joins TRBV5-3 and TRBJ1-1, with D unresolved. TRBV5-3 is designated an ORF whose function remains uncertain. V lost 2 bases to trimming and J lost 1 base, with 6 bases between them. The CDR3 has 13 amino acids. This CDR3 reads CARSFRRNTEAFF. The CDR3 nucleotides are TGTGCCAGAAGCTTTCGGCGGAACACTGAAGCTTTCTTT.

This clone occurred once. The gene calls are TRBV11-2 and TRBJ1-2; TRBD1 matches 10 bases. V shed 5 bases and J 3 bases; nucleotides not matched to a gene: 3. The CDR3 loop spans 14 amino acids. In germline, CDR1 is SGHAT, CDR2 FQNNGV. The CDR3 nucleotides read TGTGCCAGCAGCCCGACAGGGGGCTACTATGGCTACACCTTC. Amino acid sequence: CASSPTGGYYGYTF. Full variable domain (outside the CDR3, taken from reference TRBV11-2 and TRBJ1-2): EAGVAQSPRYKIIEKRQSVAFWCNPISGHATLYWYQQILGQGPKLLIQFQNNGVVDDSQLPKDRFSAERLKGVDSTLKIQPAKLEDSAVYLCASSPTGGYYGYTFGSGTRLTVV.

The CDR3 nucleotides are TGTGCCAGCAGCCAAGATAGTCCGGGGGCCACGGGTGGCTACACCTTC. This codes for CASSQDSPGATGGYTF. V gene TRBV14 combines with J gene TRBJ1-2, with D perhaps TRBD1 (6 bases). The germline CDR1 and CDR2 sequences are SGHDN and FVKESK. The V end was cut by 0 bases, the J end by 7 bases, with 18 bases between. This CDR3 region has 16 residues.

The rearrangement links TRBV4-1 to TRBJ2-7; D perhaps matches TRBD2 (7 bases). The V end lost 0 bases, the J end lost 1 base, and 13 bases lay between the germline ends. Germline assignment: CDR1 MGHRA and CDR2 YSYEKL. CDR3 length equals 16 residues. CDR3 in DNA: TGCGCCAGCAGCCAAGAGATGGCGGGGGCTTCCTACGAGCAGTACTTC. The encoded protein is CASSQEMAGASYEQYF.

The genes are TRBV6-6 and TRBJ1-5; D is undetermined. This CDR3 spans 13 amino acids. Trimming took off 6 bases at V and 6 bases at J, with 12 bases between the two ends. Germline lookup yields CDR1 MNHNY and CDR2 SVGAGI (reference sequence). CDR3 bases: TGTGCCAGCAGCCAAGAACACACTCAGCCCCAGCATTTT. Translating gives CASSQEHTQPQHF.

This chain links TRBV7-9 with TRBJ2-1; TRBD2 is a possible D gene (7 bases). Deletions cut 6 bases from V and 6 bases from J, with 15 bases between. This CDR3 is built from 14 residues. Germline V gives CDR1 SEHNR, CDR2 FQNEAQ (reference sequence). CDR3 in DNA: TGTGCCAGCAGGTGGGAGGGCAGGGGCAATGAGCAGTTCTTC. Protein sequence: CASRWEGRGNEQFF. Variable domain in full (rest from reference TRBV7-9 and TRBJ2-1): DTGVSQNPRHKITKRGQNVTFRCDPISEHNRLYWYRQTLGQGPEFLTYFQNEAQLEKSRLLSDRFSAERPKGSFSTLEIQRTEQGDSAMYLCASRWEGRGNEQFFGPGTRLTVL.

V usage is TRBV10-1 and J usage is TRBJ2-2, with 14 bases matching TRBD2. J lost 0 bases, V lost 6 bases, and 3 bases had no gene match. The CDR3 length is 17 residues. Germline V gives CDR1 WNHNN, CDR2 SYGVQD (reference sequence). CDR3 sequence: CASSGTSGGPNTGELFF. The CDR3 DNA reads TGCGCCAGCAGCGGGACTAGCGGGGGACCGAACACCGGGGAGCTGTTTTTT.

The V call is TRBV7-5, the J call TRBJ2-2; the table's D call, TRBD2, has no DNA check behind it. TRBV7-5 is listed as a pseudogene. CDR3 length: 20 amino acids. The CDR3 DNA reads TGTGCCAGAAGCTCCCCTTTTTTATTTACGGGGGGGCCTTTGGTCGGGGAGCTGTTTTTT. Protein: CARSSPFLFTGGPLVGELFF.

This chain connects TRBV30 to TRBJ2-7, with D perhaps matching TRBD2 (5 bases). The length of the CDR3 is 13 residues. The germline V and J ends were trimmed by 1 base and 7 bases, with 14 bases remaining between them. Germline CDR1 and CDR2: GTSNPN and SVGIG (reference sequence). CDR3 loop: CAWSGTGFQEQYF. The CDR3 nucleotides are TGTGCCTGGAGTGGGACTGGCTTTCAGGAGCAGTACTTC.

The V and J genes are TRBV4-2 and TRBJ2-7; the D is unclear. This CDR3 is 12 amino acids long. The ends were cut back, 1 base at V and 1 base at J, with 2 bases in the middle. The germline gives CDR1 LGHNA, CDR2 YNFKEQ. In nucleotides, the CDR3 is TGTGCCAGCAGCCAAGGGTCCTACGAGCAGTACTTC. Amino acid sequence: CASSQGSYEQYF.

This clone appeared once. The gene calls are TRBV7-6 and TRBJ2-3; D gene uncertain. CDR3 length equals 16 residues. The germline gives CDR1 SGHVS, CDR2 FNYEAQ. Trimming removed 2 bases from V and 7 bases from J, with 19 bases in between. The DNA of the CDR3 is TGTGCCAGCAGCTTACCACAGTCTGGACCGCTTTATACGCAGTATTTT. It translates to CASSLPQSGPLYTQYF.

This sequence joins TRBV19 and TRBJ1-2, with TRBD1 as a possible D gene (6 bases). V lost 6 bases and J 4 bases, leaving 12 bases between the germline ends. This CDR3 comprises 13 residues. In germline, CDR1 is LNHDA, CDR2 SQIVND (reference sequence). The CDR3 here is CASSDRPIYGYTF. In DNA form, the CDR3 reads TGTGCCAGTAGCGACAGGCCAATCTATGGCTACACCTTC.

The rearrangement joins TRBV19 to TRBJ2-1; TRBD2 agrees at 9 bases. V trimming: 7 bases; J trimming: 1 base; junction bases outside the gene matches: 5. Germline V gene lookup returns CDR1 LNHDA and CDR2 SQIVND (reference sequence). This CDR3 is built from 15 residues. The DNA for the CDR3 is TGTGCCAGTACCCCGGGACTAGCTTCCTACAATGAGCAGTTCTTC. It yields the protein CASTPGLASYNEQFF.

The chain carries TRBV6-4 and TRBJ2-7; D unresolved. The V gene's germline CDR1 is MRHNA and CDR2 SNTAGT. The CDR3 has 12 amino acids. V was shortened by 2 bases and J by 1 base, with 3 bases between the two germline ends. CDR3 bases: TGTGCCAGCAGTGACCTTTCCTACGAGCAGTACTTC. Protein: CASSDLSYEQYF.

This clone was seen more than once but under ten times. The chain employs TRBV11-2 and TRBJ2-3; 13 bases map to TRBD2. J lost 2 bases, V lost 4 bases, and 6 bases had no gene match. CDR3 length: 17 amino acids. Germline CDR1 reads SGHAT; CDR2 reads FQNNGV. CDR3 loop: CASSSGLAGVTTDTQYF. CDR3 DNA sequence: TGTGCCAGCAGCTCCGGACTAGCGGGGGTGACCACAGATACGCAGTATTTT.

The chain links TRBV15 to TRBJ1-5; tentative D call: TRBD1 (5 bases). Trimming pared 6 bases from V and 3 bases from J, leaving 12 bases between. Germline-derived CDR1 and CDR2 are LNHNV and YYDKDF (reference sequence). The CDR3 spans 14 residues. In DNA form, the CDR3 reads TGTGCCACCAGAGGGGCGGTAGCCAATCAGCCCCAGCATTTT. It encodes CATRGAVANQPQHF.

The CDR3 DNA is TGCGCCAGCAGCCAAGATTGGCTGGGGCCGGGAGACGAGCAGTACTTC. It is translated as CASSQDWLGPGDEQYF. V gene TRBV4-3 combines with J gene TRBJ2-7; D is possibly TRBD2 (6 bases). Germline CDR1 and CDR2: LGHNA and YSLEER. The CDR3 has 16 residues. The V end lost 0 bases, the J end lost 5 bases, and 17 bases lay between the germline ends.